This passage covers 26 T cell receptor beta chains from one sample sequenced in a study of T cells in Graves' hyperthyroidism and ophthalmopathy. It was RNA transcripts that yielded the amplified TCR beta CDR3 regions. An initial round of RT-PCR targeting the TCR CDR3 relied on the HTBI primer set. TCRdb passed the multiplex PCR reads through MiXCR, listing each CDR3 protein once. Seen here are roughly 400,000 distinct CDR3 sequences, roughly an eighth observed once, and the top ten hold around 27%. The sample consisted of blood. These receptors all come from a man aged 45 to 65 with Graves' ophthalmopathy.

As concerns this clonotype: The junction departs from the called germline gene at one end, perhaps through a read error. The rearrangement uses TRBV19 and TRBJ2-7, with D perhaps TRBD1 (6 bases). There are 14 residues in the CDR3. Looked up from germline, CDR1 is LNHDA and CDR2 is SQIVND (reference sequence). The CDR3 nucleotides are TGTTCCAGTAGTATGCTGGGGGCCGACTACGAGCAGTACTTC. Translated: CSSSMLGADYEQYF.

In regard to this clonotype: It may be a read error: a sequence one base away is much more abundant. The CDR3 region is CASSYPTSGRSYEQHF. CDR3 sequence (DNA): TGTGCCAGCAGTTACCCGACTAGCGGGAGGTCCTACGAGCAGCACTTC. The chain is built from TRBV6-5 and TRBJ2-7; 13 bases are shared with TRBD2. The CDR3 loop spans 16 amino acids. Germline V lookup: CDR1 MNHEY, CDR2 SVGAGI.

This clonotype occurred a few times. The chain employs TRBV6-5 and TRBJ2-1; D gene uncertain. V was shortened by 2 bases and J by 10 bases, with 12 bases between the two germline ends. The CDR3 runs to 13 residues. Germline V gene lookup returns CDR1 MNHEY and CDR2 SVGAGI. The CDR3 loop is CASSYEQFGEQFF. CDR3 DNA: TGTGCCAGCAGTTACGAGCAGTTTGGAGAGCAGTTCTTC.

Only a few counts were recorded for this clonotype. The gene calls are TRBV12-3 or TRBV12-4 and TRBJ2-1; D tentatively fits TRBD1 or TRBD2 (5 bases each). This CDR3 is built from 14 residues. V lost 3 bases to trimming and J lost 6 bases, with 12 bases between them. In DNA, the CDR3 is TGTGCCAGCAGTTTCACAGGAACTAGCAATGAGCAGTTCTTC. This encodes CASSFTGTSNEQFF.

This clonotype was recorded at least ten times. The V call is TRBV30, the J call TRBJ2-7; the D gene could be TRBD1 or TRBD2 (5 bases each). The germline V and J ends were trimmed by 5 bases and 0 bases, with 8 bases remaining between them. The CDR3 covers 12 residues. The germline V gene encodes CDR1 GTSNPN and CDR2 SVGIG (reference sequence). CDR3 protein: CAWSRGSYEQYF. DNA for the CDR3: TGTGCCTGGTCGAGGGGCTCCTACGAGCAGTACTTC. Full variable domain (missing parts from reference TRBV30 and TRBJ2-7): SQTIHQWPATLVQPVGSPLSLECTVEGTSNPNLYWYRQAAGRGLQLLFYSVGIGQISSEVPQNLSASRPQDRQFILSSKKLLLSDSGFYLCAWSRGSYEQYFGPGTRLTVT.

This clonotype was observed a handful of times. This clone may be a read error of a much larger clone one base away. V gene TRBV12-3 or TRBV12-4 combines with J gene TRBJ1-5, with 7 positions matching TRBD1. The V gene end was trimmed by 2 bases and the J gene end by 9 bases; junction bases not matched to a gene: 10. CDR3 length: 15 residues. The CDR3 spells CASSLPGGWGRPQHF. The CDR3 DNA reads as TGTGCCAGCAGTTTACCAGGGGGATGGGGTCGGCCCCAGCATTTT.

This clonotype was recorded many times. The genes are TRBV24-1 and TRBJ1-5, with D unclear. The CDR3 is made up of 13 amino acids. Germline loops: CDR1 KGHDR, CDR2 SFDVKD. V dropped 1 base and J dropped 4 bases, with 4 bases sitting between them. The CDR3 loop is CATSDFGNQPQHF. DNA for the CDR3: TGTGCCACCAGTGATTTTGGTAATCAGCCCCAGCATTTT.

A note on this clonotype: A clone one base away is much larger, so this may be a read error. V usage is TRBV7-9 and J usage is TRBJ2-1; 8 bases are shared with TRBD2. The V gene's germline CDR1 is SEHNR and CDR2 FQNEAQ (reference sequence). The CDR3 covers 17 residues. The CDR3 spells CASSLLAGRSSHNEQFF. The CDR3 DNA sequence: TGTGCCAGCAGCTTACTAGCGGGTAGGAGCTCCCACAATGAGCAGTTCTTC.

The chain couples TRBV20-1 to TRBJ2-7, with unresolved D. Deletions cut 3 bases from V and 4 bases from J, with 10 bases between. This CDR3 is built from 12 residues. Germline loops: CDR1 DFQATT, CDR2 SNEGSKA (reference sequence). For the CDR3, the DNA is TGCAGTGCTAGTGAAGGCCGATACGAGCAGTACTTC. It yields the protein CSASEGRYEQYF.

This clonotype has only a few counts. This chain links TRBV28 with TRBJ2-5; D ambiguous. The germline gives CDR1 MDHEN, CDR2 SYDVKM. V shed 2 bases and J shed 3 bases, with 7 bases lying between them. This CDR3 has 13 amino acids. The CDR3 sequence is CASSLAKKETQYF. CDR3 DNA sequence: TGTGCCAGCAGTTTAGCGAAAAAAGAGACCCAGTACTTC.

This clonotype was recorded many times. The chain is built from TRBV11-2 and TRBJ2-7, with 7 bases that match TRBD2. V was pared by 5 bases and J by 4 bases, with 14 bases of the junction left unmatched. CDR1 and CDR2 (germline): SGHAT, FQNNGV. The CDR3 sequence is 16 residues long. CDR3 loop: CASSQPLARTTYEQYF. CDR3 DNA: TGTGCCAGCAGCCAGCCACTAGCGAGAACGACTTACGAGCAGTACTTC.

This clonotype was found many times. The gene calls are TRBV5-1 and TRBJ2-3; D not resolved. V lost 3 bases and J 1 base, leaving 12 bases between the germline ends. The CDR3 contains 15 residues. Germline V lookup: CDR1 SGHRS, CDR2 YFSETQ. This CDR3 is CASSWTVVGTDTQYF. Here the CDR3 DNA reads TGCGCCAGCAGCTGGACCGTAGTCGGCACAGATACGCAGTATTTT.

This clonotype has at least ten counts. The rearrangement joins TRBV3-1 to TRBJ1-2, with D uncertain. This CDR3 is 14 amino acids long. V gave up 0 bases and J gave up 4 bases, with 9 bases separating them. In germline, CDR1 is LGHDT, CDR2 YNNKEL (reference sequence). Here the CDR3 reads CASSQETLGYGYTF. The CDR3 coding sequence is TGTGCCAGCAGCCAAGAGACGCTCGGCTATGGCTACACCTTC. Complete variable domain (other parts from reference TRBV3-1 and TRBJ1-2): DTAVSQTPKYLVTQMGNDKSIKCEQNLGHDTMYWYKQDSKKFLKIMFSYNNKELIINETVPNRFSPKSPDKAHLNLHINSLELGDSAVYFCASSQETLGYGYTFGSGTRLTVV.

The CDR3 DNA reads TGCAGCGTTCGCTTGTCCCTGTACAATGAGCAGTTCTTC. It yields the protein CSVRLSLYNEQFF. This rearrangement joins TRBV29-1 to TRBJ2-1; the D is unclear. Per the germline V gene, CDR1 is SQVTM and CDR2 is ANQGSEA. Trimming cost V 5 bases and J 4 bases, with 12 bases left between them. The CDR3 runs 13 residues.

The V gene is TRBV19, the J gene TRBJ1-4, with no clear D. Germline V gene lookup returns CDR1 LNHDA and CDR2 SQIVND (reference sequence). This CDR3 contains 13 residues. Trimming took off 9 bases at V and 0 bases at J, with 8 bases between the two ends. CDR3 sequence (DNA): TGTGCCAGCGCAGCCTCAACTAATGAAAAACTGTTTTTT. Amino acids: CASAASTNEKLFF.

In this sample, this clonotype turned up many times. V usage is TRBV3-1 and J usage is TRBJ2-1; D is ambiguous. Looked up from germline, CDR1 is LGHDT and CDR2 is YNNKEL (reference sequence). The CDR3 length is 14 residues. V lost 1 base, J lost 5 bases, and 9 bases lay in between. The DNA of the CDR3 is TGTGCCAGCAGCCAAGCGGGTAAGGACAATGAGCAGTTCTTC. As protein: CASSQAGKDNEQFF.

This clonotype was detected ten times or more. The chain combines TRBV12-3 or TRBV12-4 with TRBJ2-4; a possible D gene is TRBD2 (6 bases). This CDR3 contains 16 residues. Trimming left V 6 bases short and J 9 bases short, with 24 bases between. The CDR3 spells CASSPEGPSGSLIQYF. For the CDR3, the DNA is TGTGCCAGCAGCCCGGAGGGACCCTCTGGATCCCTCATTCAGTACTTC.

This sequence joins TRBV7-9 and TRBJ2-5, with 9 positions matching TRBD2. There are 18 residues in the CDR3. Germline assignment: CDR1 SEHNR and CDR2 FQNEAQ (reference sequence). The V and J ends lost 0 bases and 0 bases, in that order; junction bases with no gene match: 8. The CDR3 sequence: CASSLALAGWGYQETQYF. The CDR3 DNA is TGTGCCAGCAGCTTAGCGCTAGCGGGATGGGGATACCAAGAGACCCAGTACTTC. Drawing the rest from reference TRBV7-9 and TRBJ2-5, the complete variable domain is DTGVSQNPRHKITKRGQNVTFRCDPISEHNRLYWYRQTLGQGPEFLTYFQNEAQLEKSRLLSDRFSAERPKGSFSTLEIQRTEQGDSAMYLCASSLALAGWGYQETQYFGPGTRLLVL.

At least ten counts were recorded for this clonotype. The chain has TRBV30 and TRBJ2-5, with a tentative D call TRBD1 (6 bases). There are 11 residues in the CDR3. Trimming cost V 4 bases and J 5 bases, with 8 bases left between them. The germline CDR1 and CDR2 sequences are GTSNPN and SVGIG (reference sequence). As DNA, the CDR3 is TGTGCCTGGATGGGGGCGGAGACCCAGTACTTC. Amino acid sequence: CAWMGAETQYF. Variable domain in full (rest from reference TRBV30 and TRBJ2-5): SQTIHQWPATLVQPVGSPLSLECTVEGTSNPNLYWYRQAAGRGLQLLFYSVGIGQISSEVPQNLSASRPQDRQFILSSKKLLLSDSGFYLCAWMGAETQYFGPGTRLLVL.

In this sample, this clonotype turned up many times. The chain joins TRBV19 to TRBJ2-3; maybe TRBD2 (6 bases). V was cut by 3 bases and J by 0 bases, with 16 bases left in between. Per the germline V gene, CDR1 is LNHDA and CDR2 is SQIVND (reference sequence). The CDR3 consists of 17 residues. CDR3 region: CASSIPTGRGSTDTQYF. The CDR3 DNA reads TGTGCCAGTAGTATCCCAACCGGGAGAGGGAGCACAGATACGCAGTATTTT. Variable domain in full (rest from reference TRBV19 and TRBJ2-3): DGGITQSPKYLFRKEGQNVTLSCEQNLNHDAMYWYRQDPGQGLRLIYYSQIVNDFQKGDIAEGYSVSREKKESFPLTVTSAQKNPTAFYLCASSIPTGRGSTDTQYFGPGTRLTVL.

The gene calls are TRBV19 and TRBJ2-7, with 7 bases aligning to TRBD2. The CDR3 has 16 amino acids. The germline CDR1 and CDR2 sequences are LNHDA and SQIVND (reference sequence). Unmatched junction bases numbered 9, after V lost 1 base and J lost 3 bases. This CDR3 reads CASSIVGLAENYEQYF. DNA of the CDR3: TGTGCCAGTAGTATAGTCGGCCTAGCGGAGAACTACGAGCAGTACTTC.

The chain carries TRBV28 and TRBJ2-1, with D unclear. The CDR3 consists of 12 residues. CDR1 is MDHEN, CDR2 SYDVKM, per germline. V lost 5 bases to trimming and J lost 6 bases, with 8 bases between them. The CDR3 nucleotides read TGTGCCAGCAGTCCCGAGGTCAATGAGCAGTTCTTC. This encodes CASSPEVNEQFF.

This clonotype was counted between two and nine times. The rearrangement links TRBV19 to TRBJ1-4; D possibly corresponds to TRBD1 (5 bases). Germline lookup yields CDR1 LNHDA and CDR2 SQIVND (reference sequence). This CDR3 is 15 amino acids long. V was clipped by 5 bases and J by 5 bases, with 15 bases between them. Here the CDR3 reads CASSFRRRTNEKLFF. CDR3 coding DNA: TGTGCCAGTAGTTTCCGGAGACGGACAAATGAAAAACTGTTTTTT.

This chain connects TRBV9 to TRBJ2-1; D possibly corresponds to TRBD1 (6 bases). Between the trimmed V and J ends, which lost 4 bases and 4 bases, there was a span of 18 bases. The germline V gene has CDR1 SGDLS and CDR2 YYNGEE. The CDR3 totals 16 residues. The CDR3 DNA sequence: TGTGCCAGCAGCCCCATGGGGGCGTTCCCTTACAATGAGCAGTTCTTC. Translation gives CASSPMGAFPYNEQFF.

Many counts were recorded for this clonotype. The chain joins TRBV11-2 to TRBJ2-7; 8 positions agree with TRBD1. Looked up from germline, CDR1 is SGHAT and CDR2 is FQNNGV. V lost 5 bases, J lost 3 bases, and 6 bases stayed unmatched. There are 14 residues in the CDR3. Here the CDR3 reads CASSGGQGGYEQYF. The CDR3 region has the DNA TGTGCCAGCAGCGGAGGACAGGGAGGCTACGAGCAGTACTTC. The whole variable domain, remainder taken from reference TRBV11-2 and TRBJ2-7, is EAGVAQSPRYKIIEKRQSVAFWCNPISGHATLYWYQQILGQGPKLLIQFQNNGVVDDSQLPKDRFSAERLKGVDSTLKIQPAKLEDSAVYLCASSGGQGGYEQYFGPGTRLTVT.

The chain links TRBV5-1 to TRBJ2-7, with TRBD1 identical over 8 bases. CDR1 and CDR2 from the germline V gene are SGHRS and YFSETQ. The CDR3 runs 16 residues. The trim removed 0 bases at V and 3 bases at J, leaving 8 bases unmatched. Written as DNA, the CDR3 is TGCGCCAGCAGCTTGGCGGGCAGGGGGCTTCACTACGAGCAGTACTTC. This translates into CASSLAGRGLHYEQYF. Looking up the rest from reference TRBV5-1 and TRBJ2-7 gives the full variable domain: KAGVTQTPRYLIKTRGQQVTLSCSPISGHRSVSWYQQTPGQGLQFLFEYFSETQRNKGNFPGRFSGRQFSNSRSEMNVSTLELGDSALYLCASSLAGRGLHYEQYFGPGTRLTVT.